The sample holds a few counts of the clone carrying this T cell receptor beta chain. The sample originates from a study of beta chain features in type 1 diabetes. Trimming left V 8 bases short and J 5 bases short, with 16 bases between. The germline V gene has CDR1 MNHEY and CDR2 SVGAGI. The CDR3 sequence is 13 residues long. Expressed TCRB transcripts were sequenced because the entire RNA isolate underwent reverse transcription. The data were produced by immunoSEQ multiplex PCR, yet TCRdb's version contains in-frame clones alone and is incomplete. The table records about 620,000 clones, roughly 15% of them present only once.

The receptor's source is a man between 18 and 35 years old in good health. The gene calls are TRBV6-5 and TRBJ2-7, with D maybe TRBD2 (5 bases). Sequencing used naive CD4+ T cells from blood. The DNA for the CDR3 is TGTGCCAGCCGAAGTCCGGGGTCCAACGAGCAGTACTTC. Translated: CASRSPGSNEQYF.